This record concerns one T cell receptor (beta chain) sequence. Its antigen is unknown. Data came from immunoSEQ multiplex PCR; TCRdb stores just in-frame clones and leaves some out. The sample carries roughly 15,000 clones, around 92% recorded once. Time point of the sample: newly diagnosed, previously untreated cHL patient sample. Purified CD4+ T cells were obtained from thawed PBMCs through magnetic negative selection. The ends were cut back, 10 bases at V and 1 base at J, with 14 bases in the middle. This CDR3 spans 13 amino acids. Germline V gene lookup returns CDR1 ENHRY and CDR2 SYGVKD. These data belong to a study of PD-1 blockade in classical Hodgkin lymphoma. The study, taken as a whole, reports: No one has yet defined what causes the repertoire differences, which may be disease activity or prior therapy. Newly diagnosed patients reportedly had lower baseline TCR diversity than healthy donors.

Specimen: CD4+ T cells from blood. This receptor was taken from a human donor with classical Hodgkin lymphoma. The chain has TRBV10-3 and TRBJ2-7; possible D gene TRBD2, 6 bases. For the CDR3, the DNA is TGTGCCACGGCTCGGGCGGGGTCCTACGAGCAGTACTTC. This gives the protein CATARAGSYEQYF.